These 20 T cell receptor beta chains share one sample of origin, sequenced in a study of early stage breast cancer tumors. Libraries were prepared by immunoSEQ multiplex PCR; TCRdb keeps only in-frame clonotypes and omits some of them. The sample has approximately 30,000 clones, 75% to 90% seen once. Sequencing input: blood. Every receptor here comes from a person in their 60s with breast cancer.

This chain joins TRBV9 and TRBJ2-1; unclear D gene. The CDR3 sequence is 11 residues long. Deletions cut 0 bases from V and 9 bases from J, with 4 bases between. The V gene's germline CDR1 is SGDLS and CDR2 YYNGEE. The CDR3 DNA reads TGTGCCAGCAGCGTAGGGAGTGAGCAGTTCTTC. It specifies CASSVGSEQFF.

The rearrangement links TRBV28 to TRBJ1-5, with D tentatively TRBD1 (6 bases). The CDR3 consists of 17 residues. Germline loops: CDR1 MDHEN, CDR2 SYDVKM. The V end was cut by 2 bases, the J end by 0 bases, with 14 bases between. The CDR3 region is CASSLRRGIGSNQPQHF. CDR3 nucleotides: TGTGCCAGCAGTTTAAGAAGGGGGATAGGTAGCAATCAGCCCCAGCATTTT.

The chain combines TRBV27 with TRBJ1-5; a possible D gene is TRBD1 (5 bases). The germline V gene has CDR1 MNHEY and CDR2 SMNVEV (reference sequence). V lost 0 bases and J 5 bases, leaving 11 bases between the germline ends. There are 15 residues in the CDR3. The CDR3 reads CASSLSGAAHQPQHF. CDR3 sequence (DNA): TGTGCCAGCAGTTTATCAGGGGCAGCACATCAGCCCCAGCATTTT.

This chain uses TRBV4-3 with TRBJ2-2, with a possible D match to TRBD1 (6 bases). Trimming took off 6 bases at V and 8 bases at J, with 16 bases between the two ends. This CDR3 has 14 amino acids. Looked up from germline, CDR1 is LGHNA and CDR2 is YSLEER. The CDR3 bases are TGCGCCAGCAGGGACAGCATCAACGAGGGGGAGCTGTTTTTT. Its protein is CASRDSINEGELFF.

The chain has TRBV9 and TRBJ1-1; maybe TRBD1 (6 bases). V was trimmed by 2 bases and J by 1 base, leaving 12 bases between them. The germline V gene has CDR1 SGDLS and CDR2 YYNGEE. CDR3 length equals 15 residues. The CDR3 DNA sequence: TGTGCCAGCAGCGTGGGGACAAGTGCGAACACTGAAGCTTTCTTT. Residues: CASSVGTSANTEAFF.

The chain uses TRBV7-8 and TRBJ2-3; 13 bases are shared with TRBD2. In germline, CDR1 is SGHVS, CDR2 FQNEAQ. J gave up 5 bases and V 4 bases, and 6 bases lay outside the gene matches. This CDR3 spans 16 amino acids. The DNA of the CDR3 is TGTGCCAGCAGCTCAAGGACTAGCGGGAGCGGAGATACGCAGTATTTT. This encodes CASSSRTSGSGDTQYF.

V usage is TRBV29-1 and J usage is TRBJ2-7, with no clear D. CDR3 length: 14 amino acids. Trimming cost V 4 bases and J 0 bases, with 13 bases left between them. Germline V lookup: CDR1 SQVTM, CDR2 ANQGSEA. The CDR3 DNA reads TGCAGCGTTGTGTATCCTTCGAGCTCCTACGAGCAGTACTTC. Protein sequence: CSVVYPSSSYEQYF.

J is TRBJ2-7 and V is TRBV20-1, with a weak D call TRBD2 (5 bases). The CDR3 has 11 amino acids. V was cut by 4 bases and J by 5 bases, with 9 bases left in between. Germline CDR1 is DFQATT and CDR2 is SNEGSKA (reference sequence). This CDR3 reads CSATELDEQYF. CDR3 in DNA: TGCAGTGCTACTGAACTAGACGAGCAGTACTTC.

This clone was observed a single time. This chain uses TRBV5-6 with TRBJ1-1; D not certain. This CDR3 spans 14 amino acids. CDR1 and CDR2 from the germline V gene are SGHDT and YYEEEE. The V gene lost 0 bases and the J gene lost 1 base, with 7 bases spanning the gap. DNA of the CDR3: TGTGCCAGCAGCTTGGCCGGGAAGAACACTGAAGCTTTCTTT. Translating it yields CASSLAGKNTEAFF.

This clone has a single count. The rearrangement links TRBV20-1 to TRBJ2-7; perhaps TRBD2 as D (5 bases). There are 11 residues in the CDR3. V was cut by 6 bases and J by 3 bases, with 9 bases left in between. Looked up from germline, CDR1 is DFQATT and CDR2 is SNEGSKA (reference sequence). This CDR3 is CSALEGYEQYF. The DNA for the CDR3 is TGCAGTGCCCTTGAGGGCTACGAGCAGTACTTC.

This clone came up once. V is TRBV7-9 and J is TRBJ2-3, with 8 nucleotides matching TRBD2. The trim removed 5 bases at V and 4 bases at J, leaving 14 bases unmatched. From germline, CDR1 is SEHNR and CDR2 FQNEAQ (reference sequence). The CDR3 consists of 17 residues. DNA for the CDR3: TGTGCCAGCAGCAGCGGACTGACTAGCGCCGGGGCAGATACGCAGTATTTT. Translation: CASSSGLTSAGADTQYF.

The chain has TRBV13 and TRBJ2-1, with 10 bases identical to TRBD1. The CDR3 is 18 amino acids. Germline CDR1 is PRHDT and CDR2 is FYEKMQ (reference sequence). With V trimmed by 5 bases and J by 3 bases, 13 bases remained unmatched. In DNA form, the CDR3 reads TGTGCCAGCAGCCCTCAGGTTATCGGGACAGGGGTCTACAATGAGCAGTTCTTC. It encodes CASSPQVIGTGVYNEQFF.

The rearrangement joins TRBV4-2 to TRBJ2-7; 13 nucleotides agree with TRBD2. The CDR3 length is 18 residues. From germline, CDR1 is LGHNA and CDR2 YNFKEQ. V gave up 4 bases and J gave up 1 base; unmatched junction bases: 10. Here the CDR3 DNA reads TGTGCCAGCAGCCTCGGACTAGCGGGAGCGGGAGGGTCCTACGAGCAGTACTTC. This sequence encodes CASSLGLAGAGGSYEQYF.

V gene TRBV7-2 combines with J gene TRBJ2-7; D perhaps matches TRBD2 (6 bases). CDR3 size: 15 residues. V was clipped by 3 bases and J by 6 bases, with 18 bases between them. CDR1 is SGHTA and CDR2 is FQGNSA in the germline V gene. The CDR3 region has the DNA TGTGCCAGCAGCTTTGCAGGCGGGATAATAGGCGAGCAGTACTTC. Protein product: CASSFAGGIIGEQYF.

The V and J genes are TRBV30 and TRBJ2-1; TRBD1 matches at 9 bases. CDR1 is GTSNPN, CDR2 SVGIG, per germline (reference sequence). Unmatched junction bases numbered 8, after V lost 5 bases and J lost 3 bases. The CDR3 has 15 residues. CDR3 region: CAWEGPGQGYNEQFF. In nucleotides, the CDR3 is TGTGCCTGGGAGGGGCCGGGACAGGGCTACAATGAGCAGTTCTTC.

The gene calls are TRBV7-6 and TRBJ2-7, with D unclear. The CDR3 spans 17 residues. V was shortened by 5 bases and J by 2 bases, with 22 bases between the two germline ends. Germline CDR1 reads SGHVS; CDR2 reads FNYEAQ. In nucleotides, the CDR3 is TGTGCCAGCAGCGATCTTTCTTATGGCTCCGTGACCTACGAGCAGTACTTC. Translated, it gives CASSDLSYGSVTYEQYF.

The chain employs TRBV19 and TRBJ1-2, with 8 bases lining up with TRBD1. CDR3 size: 16 residues. The J segment lost 4 bases and the V segment lost 9 bases, leaving 16 bases of the junction unmatched. Germline V gene lookup returns CDR1 LNHDA and CDR2 SQIVND (reference sequence). The CDR3 DNA sequence: TGTGCCAGCCTGGACAGGGCCTCTGCGCAAGGCTATGGCTACACCTTC. Translating gives CASLDRASAQGYGYTF.

The chain carries TRBV28 and TRBJ2-3; 8 nucleotides agree with TRBD2. The CDR3 loop spans 15 amino acids. The germline V gene encodes CDR1 MDHEN and CDR2 SYDVKM. V shed 2 bases and J 2 bases; nucleotides not matched to a gene: 3. The CDR3 nucleotides read TGTGCCAGCAGTTTAGCGGGAGGTCACACAGATACGCAGTATTTT. Translation: CASSLAGGHTDTQYF. The full variable domain, with the rest looked up from reference TRBV28 and TRBJ2-3, is DVKVTQSSRYLVKRTGEKVFLECVQDMDHENMFWYRQDPGLGLRLIYFSYDVKMKEKGDIPEGYSVSREKKERFSLILESASTNQTSMYLCASSLAGGHTDTQYFGPGTRLTVL.

The table lists this clone with a few counts. The rearrangement links TRBV11-2 to TRBJ2-5; 7 bases are a match to TRBD1. This CDR3 spans 13 amino acids. The junction had 3 bases not matched to a gene; V was cut back by 5 bases and J by 3 bases. CDR1 is SGHAT, CDR2 FQNNGV, per germline. The CDR3: CASSRDSEETQYF. The CDR3 DNA follows: TGTGCCAGCAGCCGGGACAGTGAAGAGACCCAGTACTTC.

Only a few counts were recorded for this clone. The chain couples TRBV6-1 to TRBJ2-1; 9 bases match TRBD2. Germline V lookup: CDR1 MNHNS, CDR2 SASEGT. The CDR3 runs 17 residues. V lost 1 base to trimming and J lost 7 bases; unmatched junction nucleotides: 11. This CDR3 reads CASSEVPSGRKGNEQFF. The CDR3, as DNA: TGTGCCAGCAGTGAAGTACCGAGCGGGAGGAAGGGGAATGAGCAGTTCTTC.